This TCR beta chain was found in a study of cytomegalovirus exposure and HLA in healthy donors. Study details: The Caucasian-associated ancestry cluster contained more than 75% of the roughly 370 genotyped donors.

PCR employed 60 Vbeta and 13 Jbeta primers. Profiled with immunoSEQ multiplex PCR; TCRdb holds only in-frame clones, not every one. The data hold some 160,000 clones, with about 84% observed a single time. Findings and limits, study-wide: On later analysis, the bulk of CMV-associated TCR beta chains appeared to be HLA-restricted.

This clone was seen more than once but under ten times. Its antigen is currently unknown. Regarding donors, all were healthy bone marrow donors. V lost 6 bases to trimming and J lost 3 bases; unmatched junction nucleotides: 7. This CDR3 comprises 14 residues. The germline V gene encodes CDR1 MNHEY and CDR2 SMNVEV (reference sequence). The sequence was obtained from a man aged 45-60 years in good health and CMV-seropositive. The V call is TRBV27, the J call TRBJ2-7; 8 nucleotides align to TRBD2. Sequenced: PBMCs. CDR3 DNA: TGTGCCAGCAGGGTGACTAGCGAGAGCTACGAGCAGTACTTC. Amino acid sequence: CASRVTSESYEQYF.